What follows are 10 T cell receptor beta chains derived from one specimen sequenced in a study of T cell responses to AZD1222 COVID-19 vaccine. The table came from immunoSEQ multiplex PCR; TCRdb's copy has only in-frame clones and leaves some out. This sample yields 70,000 to 95,000 clones, of which 80% are seen a single time; roughly a fifth belongs to the top ten. This specimen consisted of peripheral blood, obtained on day 0 of AZD1222 vaccination. These TCRs come from an adult in good health.

The chain couples TRBV5-4 to TRBJ2-2; 10 bases align to TRBD2. The CDR3 length is 16 residues. The junction had 6 bases not matched to a gene; V was cut back by 4 bases and J by 3 bases. Germline V gene lookup returns CDR1 SGHNT and CDR2 YYREEE (reference sequence). CDR3 sequence: CASSPGLAGDTGELFF. DNA for the CDR3: TGTGCCAGCAGCCCTGGTCTAGCGGGGGACACCGGGGAGCTGTTTTTT.

This clone was seen just once. The rearrangement uses TRBV3-1 (or the pseudogene TRBV3-2) and TRBJ2-2; 14 nucleotides agree with TRBD2. V lost 4 bases to trimming and J lost 6 bases; unmatched junction nucleotides: 4. Germline values: CDR1 LGHDT, CDR2 YNNKEL (reference sequence). The CDR3 consists of 16 residues. The CDR3 loop reads CASSLGLAGVSGELFF. As DNA, the CDR3 is TGTGCCAGCAGCCTGGGACTAGCGGGAGTCTCCGGGGAGCTGTTTTTT.

The rearrangement joins TRBV3-1 (or the pseudogene TRBV3-2) to TRBJ2-1; D is possibly TRBD2 (5 bases). V was cut by 1 base and J by 5 bases, with 9 bases left in between. Germline V CDR1 and CDR2: LGHDT, YNNKEL (reference sequence). There are 14 residues in the CDR3. The CDR3 bases are TGTGCCAGCAGCCAAGTCTGGAGGAACAATGAGCAGTTCTTC. It codes for CASSQVWRNNEQFF.

The rearrangement links TRBV29-1 to TRBJ2-1; D is undetermined. The CDR3 extends over 13 amino acids. Germline V gene sequence: CDR1 SQVTM, CDR2 ANQGSEA. Trimming cost V 4 bases and J 1 base, with 8 bases left between them. CDR3: CSVAKGSYNEQFF. For the CDR3, the DNA is TGCAGCGTTGCCAAAGGGTCCTACAATGAGCAGTTCTTC.

CDR3 sequence: CASSPLAVNTGELFF. The CDR3 coding sequence is TGTGCCAGCAGTCCCCTAGCGGTGAACACCGGGGAGCTGTTTTTT. V usage is TRBV2 and J usage is TRBJ2-2; TRBD2 matches 7 bases. J gave up 1 base and V 5 bases, and 4 bases lay outside the gene matches. Germline-derived CDR1 and CDR2 are SNHLY and FYNNEI. The CDR3 extends over 15 amino acids.

The chain recombines TRBV28 with TRBJ2-7; unclear D gene. V was shortened by 8 bases and J by 2 bases, with 10 bases between the two germline ends. The CDR3 is made up of 12 amino acids. CDR1 and CDR2 from the germline V gene are MDHEN and SYDVKM. CDR3 DNA sequence: TGTGCCAGCCACTCTCACCCCTACGAGCAGTACTTC. It is translated as CASHSHPYEQYF.

This rearrangement joins TRBV7-2 to TRBJ2-3; D gene ambiguous. Germline loops: CDR1 SGHTA, CDR2 FQGNSA. V was cut by 3 bases and J by 6 bases, with 10 bases left in between. CDR3 length equals 13 residues. The CDR3: CASSFFRVDTQYF. CDR3 coding DNA: TGTGCCAGCAGCTTTTTCCGAGTCGATACGCAGTATTTT.

The rearrangement joins TRBV6-6 to TRBJ1-6; TRBD1 agrees at 7 bases. The V segment lost 7 bases and the J segment 9 bases; nucleotides outside the gene matches: 12. The CDR3 spans 15 residues. Looked up from germline, CDR1 is MNHNY and CDR2 is SVGAGI (reference sequence). CDR3: CASKYDRDSPSPLHF. In DNA, the CDR3 is TGTGCCAGCAAGTACGATCGGGACAGTCCTTCACCCCTCCACTTT.

V is TRBV6-5 and J is TRBJ2-7, with 7 nucleotides matching TRBD2. The CDR3 consists of 14 residues. After removal of 5 bases from V and 4 bases from J, the junction contained 8 bases not matched to a gene. Germline CDR1 is MNHEY and CDR2 is SVGAGI. CDR3 sequence: CASSHAFGGYEQYF. CDR3 in DNA: TGTGCCAGCAGTCATGCTTTCGGGGGGTACGAGCAGTACTTC.

The gene calls are TRBV5-1 and TRBJ1-2; 7 positions agree with TRBD1. This CDR3 has 13 amino acids. CDR1 SGHRS and CDR2 YFSETQ come from the germline V gene. The trim removed 0 bases at V and 4 bases at J, leaving 0 bases unmatched. The CDR3 coding sequence is TGCGCCAGCAGCTTGGACAGGGGCTATGGCTACACCTTC. Amino acid sequence: CASSLDRGYGYTF.